The next 20 T cell receptor beta chains were all read from a single sample in a study of T cell responses to AZD1222 COVID-19 vaccine. Here immunoSEQ multiplex PCR was the method, and the copy in TCRdb shows in-frame clones only, minus some. The table lists around 120,000 clones, roughly 91% of them singletons. The sequencing used peripheral blood, collected 28 days after the second AZD1222 dose. The source is an adult who received the AZD1222 COVID-19 vaccine.

The chain is built from TRBV3-1 (or the pseudogene TRBV3-2) and TRBJ2-1, with 14 bases identical to TRBD2. The germline V gene encodes CDR1 LGHDT and CDR2 YNNKEL (reference sequence). J lost 14 bases, V lost 1 base, and 16 bases had no gene match. This CDR3 has 18 amino acids. The CDR3 DNA reads TGTGCCAGCAGCCAAGGTAATCCGGGACTAGCGGGGGCCGGGGCCAAGTTCTTC. This encodes CASSQGNPGLAGAGAKFF.

This chain links TRBV28 with TRBJ2-5, with D unclear. The CDR3 totals 14 residues. CDR1 and CDR2 (germline): MDHEN, SYDVKM. The V end lost 1 base, the J end lost 3 bases, and 9 bases lay between the germline ends. The CDR3 nucleotides are TGTGCCAGCAGTTTATCGGGCAGAGAAGAGACCCAGTACTTC. It translates to CASSLSGREETQYF.

V is TRBV12-3 or TRBV12-4 and J is TRBJ1-1; no definite D call. V lost 1 base and J 10 bases, leaving 7 bases between the germline ends. CDR3 size: 11 residues. In DNA form, the CDR3 reads TGTGCCAGCAGTTTAGGGGCTGTAGCTTTCTTT. This gives the protein CASSLGAVAFF.

The chain carries TRBV9 and TRBJ2-1; D may correspond to TRBD1 or TRBD2 (6 bases each). CDR3 size: 14 residues. With 2 bases removed from V and 6 bases from J, the gap between germline ends came to 12 bases. CDR1 SGDLS and CDR2 YYNGEE come from the germline V gene. CDR3 sequence reads: CASSVRGLSNEQFF. CDR3 nucleotides: TGTGCCAGCAGCGTCAGGGGACTGAGCAATGAGCAGTTCTTC.

In this sample, this clone turned up once. The CDR3 bases are TGTGCCAGTAGTTGGACGGAAAGCTCTGGAAACACCATATATTTT. Residues: CASSWTESSGNTIYF. The chain carries TRBV19 and TRBJ1-3; D is unresolved. The germline V and J ends were trimmed by 5 bases and 0 bases, with 11 bases remaining between them. The CDR3 extends over 15 amino acids. CDR1 LNHDA and CDR2 SQIVND come from the germline V gene (reference sequence).

This chain links TRBV6-1 with TRBJ2-5; the match to TRBD2 covers 9 bases. J lost 5 bases, V lost 2 bases, and 9 bases had no gene match. The CDR3 contains 16 residues. Germline V gene lookup returns CDR1 MNHNS and CDR2 SASEGT. Here the CDR3 DNA reads TGTGCCAGCAGTGAATTACGCGGGGGGGCCGAGGAGACCCAGTACTTC. It codes for CASSELRGGAEETQYF.

This chain's CDR3 is CASSPRQGHRPGELFF. The CDR3 DNA is TGTGCCAGCAGCCCGCGACAGGGTCATCGTCCCGGGGAGCTGTTTTTT. V gene TRBV11-3 combines with J gene TRBJ2-2; 7 bases match TRBD1. This CDR3 contains 16 residues. Trimming removed 5 bases from V and 6 bases from J; junction bases left unmatched: 12. CDR1 and CDR2 from the germline V gene are SGHNT and YENEEA. Full variable domain (rest looked up from reference TRBV11-3 and TRBJ2-2): EAGVVQSPRYKIIEKKQPVAFWCNPISGHNTLYWYLQNLGQGPELLIRYENEEAVDDSQLPKDRFSAERLKGVDSTLKIQPAELGDSAVYLCASSPRQGHRPGELFFGEGSRLTVL.

V gene TRBV4-3 combines with J gene TRBJ2-3; 7 bases are a match to TRBD2. The V gene's germline CDR1 is LGHNA and CDR2 YSLEER. Losses at the gene ends were 0 bases for V and 6 bases for J; bases not matched to a gene: 12. CDR3 length equals 17 residues. The CDR3: CASSQDGIAGSRDTQYF. As DNA, the CDR3 is TGCGCCAGCAGCCAAGATGGAATAGCGGGTAGTCGGGATACGCAGTATTTT.

This chain joins TRBV27 and TRBJ2-2; D is unresolved. The CDR3 runs to 13 residues. Trimming took 1 base from V and 7 from J, leaving 7 bases between them. Germline V gene lookup returns CDR1 MNHEY and CDR2 SMNVEV (reference sequence). CDR3 DNA: TGTGCCAGCAGTTTATTCCGCGGCGGGGAGCTGTTTTTT. This encodes CASSLFRGGELFF.

The chain is built from TRBV5-1 and TRBJ2-7; D may correspond to TRBD1 or TRBD2 (6 bases each). This CDR3 spans 14 amino acids. The germline V gene has CDR1 SGHRS and CDR2 YFSETQ. V was shortened by 0 bases and J by 5 bases, with 12 bases between the two germline ends. CDR3: CASSLVAGEDEQYF. The CDR3 DNA reads TGCGCCAGCAGCTTGGTCGCAGGGGAGGACGAGCAGTACTTC.

The rearrangement joins TRBV6-1 to TRBJ1-3; 7 nucleotides align to TRBD1. Germline V CDR1 and CDR2: MNHNS, SASEGT. V dropped 2 bases and J dropped 4; count of bases not matched to a gene: 5. The CDR3 is 15 amino acids. The CDR3 sequence: CASSEPRGPGNTIYF. DNA of the CDR3: TGTGCCAGCAGTGAACCAAGGGGGCCGGGAAACACCATATATTTT.

V usage is TRBV3-1 (or the pseudogene TRBV3-2) and J usage is TRBJ2-5; D tentatively reads TRBD1 or TRBD2 (5 bases each). The CDR3 is 17 amino acids. Germline CDR1 and CDR2: LGHDT and YNNKEL (reference sequence). The V end was cut by 4 bases, the J end by 0 bases, with 18 bases between. CDR3 nucleotides: TGTGCCAGCAGCCTTAAAACCGGGACGGCATACCAAGAGACCCAGTACTTC. Its translation is CASSLKTGTAYQETQYF.

The chain is built from TRBV5-5 and TRBJ2-3; D remains ambiguous. This CDR3 is built from 15 residues. Germline-derived CDR1 and CDR2 are SGHKS and YYEKEE (reference sequence). The V end was cut by 1 base, the J end by 2 bases, with 11 bases between. The DNA for the CDR3 is TGTGCCAGCAGCTTGAGGGCTACCTCCACAGATACGCAGTATTTT. Translating it yields CASSLRATSTDTQYF. Full variable domain (rest looked up from reference TRBV5-5 and TRBJ2-3): DAGVTQSPTHLIKTRGQQVTLRCSPISGHKSVSWYQQVLGQGPQFIFQYYEKEERGRGNFPDRFSARQFPNYSSELNVNALLLGDSALYLCASSLRATSTDTQYFGPGTRLTVL.

This chain joins TRBV19 and TRBJ2-7; 11 positions match TRBD2. J gave up 0 bases and V 5 bases, and 9 bases lay outside the gene matches. CDR1 and CDR2 from the germline V gene are LNHDA and SQIVND (reference sequence). This CDR3 is built from 17 residues. The CDR3 region is CASSPHPGTSGSYEQYF. CDR3 coding DNA: TGTGCCAGTAGTCCCCACCCCGGGACTAGCGGCTCCTACGAGCAGTACTTC. The full variable domain, rest sourced from reference TRBV19 and TRBJ2-7, is DGGITQSPKYLFRKEGQNVTLSCEQNLNHDAMYWYRQDPGQGLRLIYYSQIVNDFQKGDIAEGYSVSREKKESFPLTVTSAQKNPTAFYLCASSPHPGTSGSYEQYFGPGTRLTVT.

This sequence joins TRBV19 and TRBJ2-1; a possible D gene is TRBD1 (6 bases). Per germline, CDR1 LNHDA and CDR2 SQIVND (reference sequence). Trimming removed 6 bases at V and 3 bases at J, with 18 bases between. The length of the CDR3 is 16 residues. CDR3 residues: CASSESGTTYYNEQFF. The CDR3 DNA reads as TGTGCCAGTAGCGAATCCGGGACAACCTACTACAATGAGCAGTTCTTC.

The rearrangement joins TRBV2 to TRBJ2-2; TRBD2 matches 7 bases. The germline V gene has CDR1 SNHLY and CDR2 FYNNEI. The CDR3 extends over 15 amino acids. The V gene end was trimmed by 7 bases and the J gene end by 1 base; junction bases not matched to a gene: 6. For the CDR3, the DNA is TGTGCCAGCATGGGGGGGTCTTTGAACACCGGGGAGCTGTTTTTT. It encodes CASMGGSLNTGELFF.

The chain carries TRBV5-1 and TRBJ2-7; D tentatively fits TRBD1 or TRBD2 (5 bases each). CDR1 is SGHRS and CDR2 is YFSETQ in the germline V gene. The CDR3 is 14 residues long. Between the trimmed V and J ends, which lost 3 bases and 4 bases, there was a span of 14 bases. The CDR3 region has the DNA TGCGCCAGCAGCTGGGACCGGGACCAATACGAGCAGTACTTC. This sequence encodes CASSWDRDQYEQYF.

This clone was counted between two and nine times. The genes are TRBV19 and TRBJ2-5, with D unclear. The CDR3 is made up of 13 amino acids. Germline CDR1 is LNHDA and CDR2 is SQIVND (reference sequence). With 0 bases removed from V and 2 bases from J, the gap between germline ends came to 4 bases. CDR3 loop: CASSIDFQETQYF. In nucleotides, the CDR3 is TGTGCCAGTAGTATAGACTTTCAAGAGACCCAGTACTTC.

V and J are TRBV9 and TRBJ2-1; D not certain. CDR1 SGDLS and CDR2 YYNGEE come from the germline V gene. Trimming cost V 3 bases and J 0 bases, with 10 bases left between them. CDR3 length equals 15 residues. The CDR3 DNA sequence: TGTGCCAGCAGCGGCGCCCCGAGCTCCTACAATGAGCAGTTCTTC. Amino acid sequence: CASSGAPSSYNEQFF. The full variable domain, with the rest looked up from reference TRBV9 and TRBJ2-1, is DSGVTQTPKHLITATGQRVTLRCSPRSGDLSVYWYQQSLDQGLQFLIQYYNGEERAKGNILERFSAQQFPDLHSELNLSSLELGDSALYFCASSGAPSSYNEQFFGPGTRLTVL.

This clone was found once. This chain joins TRBV30 and TRBJ2-1, with 13 positions matching TRBD2. The CDR3 covers 16 residues. The V and J ends lost 3 bases and 4 bases, in that order; junction bases with no gene match: 6. Germline-derived CDR1 and CDR2 are GTSNPN and SVGIG (reference sequence). In DNA, the CDR3 is TGTGCCTGGAGCGGACTAGCGGGAGCGGGATACAATGAGCAGTTCTTC. This translates into CAWSGLAGAGYNEQFF.